Listed below are T cell receptor beta chains from one sample, sequenced in a study of shared clonotypes between healthy human individuals. The method was immunoSEQ multiplex PCR; TCRdb's version includes in-frame clones alone and lacks a portion of them. The data contain about 2.1 million clones, 85% to 95% of them singletons. Sequences were obtained from naive CD8+ T cells from PBMCs. These receptors all come from a man aged 18 to 29 in good health. Some clones in this sample may be carry-over from other donors' samples. The CDR3 runs from the conserved cysteine through the conserved F or W. A D gene is named only where the DNA matches it firmly. Clone size, where shown, is once, few, many, or a class for clones that have expanded.

clone_size,j_call,d_call,v_call,cdr3_nt,cdr3_aa
.,TRBJ2-1,TRBD2,TRBV9,TGTGCCAGCACCGATAGCGGGAGGGCCTACAATGAGCAGTTCTTC,CASTDSGRAYNEQFF
.,TRBJ1-2,TRBD1,TRBV27,TGTGCCAGCAGTTCGTTGACAGGGTCCGATGGCTACACCTTC,CASSSLTGSDGYTF
.,TRBJ2-3,TRBD2,TRBV28,TGTGCCAGCAGTTCCCTAGCAGCGGGAGAGGCAGGAGATACGCAGTATTTT,CASSSLAAGEAGDTQYF
once,TRBJ2-1,.,TRBV15,TGTGCCACCAGCCTGGGGAGGAGCTCCTACAATGAGCAGTTCTTC,CATSLGRSSYNEQFF
.,TRBJ2-3,.,TRBV5-6,TGTGCCAGCAGCCCTAACCTGCCTGCCCCGGGGCCAGATACGCAGTATTTT,CASSPNLPAPGPDTQYF
.,TRBJ2-7,.,TRBV11-1,TGTGCCAGCAGCCCTGAGGCAGAAAGTTACGAGCAGTACTTC,CASSPEAESYEQYF
.,TRBJ2-7,.,TRBV23-1,TGCGCCAGCAGTCAATCGTCAAGGGTTTTAGCTGCCTACGAGCAGTACTTC,CASSQSSRVLAAYEQYF
.,TRBJ1-3,.,TRBV4-1,TGCGCCAGCAGCCAAGATCCTCTGGCTACAGACGATCCGGGAAACACCATATATTTT,CASSQDPLATDDPGNTIYF
.,TRBJ1-1,.,TRBV7-9,TGTGCCAGCAGCTTGGGTGAGACGAACACTGAAGCTTTCTTT,CASSLGETNTEAFF
.,TRBJ1-3,.,TRBV6-1,TGTGCCAGCAGTGAAGCTCCAGGGGTGGGAAACACCATATATTTT,CASSEAPGVGNTIYF
.,TRBJ2-7,.,TRBV30,TGTGCCTGGGCCCCTCGCTGGACCCGCACCGAGCAGTACTTC,CAWAPRWTRTEQYF
.,TRBJ2-7,TRBD1,TRBV9,TGTGCCAGCAGCGGTGGACAGGGCGGGCAGTACTTC,CASSGGQGGQYF
.,TRBJ2-7,.,TRBV11-2,TGTGCCAGCAGCTTCCTGACACTACCGAGCTCCTACGAGCAGTACTTC,CASSFLTLPSSYEQYF
.,TRBJ2-5,.,TRBV5-4,TGTGCCAGCAGCTTGTTTCCGGGGACACTGGAGACCCAGTACTTC,CASSLFPGTLETQYF
once,TRBJ2-1,.,TRBV27,TGTGCCAGCAGTTTATCCCGGGGTCTTAATGAGCAGTTCTTC,CASSLSRGLNEQFF
.,TRBJ1-1,.,TRBV7-6,TGTGCCAGCAGCTTTGTAACCCGGTGGAGTCGGTTGAACACTGAAGCTTTCTTT,CASSFVTRWSRLNTEAFF
.,TRBJ2-2,TRBD1,TRBV19,TGTGCCAGTAGTCCGTACAGGGGGCGCGGCACCGGGGAGCTGTTTTTT,CASSPYRGRGTGELFF
.,TRBJ2-2,.,TRBV29-1,TGCAGCGTTGAAGAACGCCGGGACTTCGAGAACACCGGGGAGCTGTTTTTT,CSVEERRDFENTGELFF
.,TRBJ1-5,TRBD1,TRBV2,TGTGCCAGCACTGACAGGGGGCTAAGCAATCAGCCCCAGCATTTT,CASTDRGLSNQPQHF
.,TRBJ2-5,TRBD1,TRBV25-1,TGTGCCAGCAGTGGACAGGGGGCATTGGGGGAGACCCAGTACTTC,CASSGQGALGETQYF
.,TRBJ1-2,.,TRBV27,TGTGCCAGCAGTTCCCCCCCGGCAGGGAGAGGTGGCTACACCTTC,CASSSPPAGRGGYTF
.,TRBJ2-1,.,TRBV5-1,TGCGCCAGCAGCTTGAGGTTAGCCTACAATGAGCAGTTCTTC,CASSLRLAYNEQFF